Each of the 8 T cell receptor beta chains below was sequenced from the same sample in a study of breast tumors, draining lymph nodes, adjacent tissues. Samples came from axillary lymph nodes draining the breast cancer. TCRdb used MiXCR to reprocess the multiplex PCR reads, holding one entry per CDR3 protein. Found here are 90,000 to 120,000 distinct CDR3 sequences, over 20% of them singletons; the top ten hold 1% to 1.5%. The sequencing sample was made of axillary lymph node tissue. These receptor sequences come from a female donor with breast cancer. Some clones in this sample may be carry-over from other donors' samples.

This clonotype was counted ten times or more. V is TRBV20-1 and J is TRBJ1-4; the D gene is possibly TRBD1 (5 bases). Trimming took off 3 bases at V and 6 bases at J, with 14 bases between the two ends. CDR3 length: 14 amino acids. Germline loops: CDR1 DFQATT, CDR2 SNEGSKA (reference sequence). CDR3 sequence reads: CSARNLRGDEKLFF. The CDR3 nucleotides are TGCAGTGCTAGGAATCTTAGGGGCGATGAAAAACTGTTTTTT.

As to this clonotype: A much larger clone lies one base from this, so it may be a read error. This sequence joins TRBV10-3 and TRBJ2-1; 11 nucleotides line up with TRBD1. Trimming at V came to 8 bases and at J to 8 bases, leaving 5 bases not matched to a gene. The length of the CDR3 is 13 residues. Germline assignment: CDR1 ENHRY and CDR2 SYGVKD. The CDR3 bases are TGTGCCATCGAGCGGACAGGGGGCGATGAGCAGTTCTTC. Amino acids: CAIERTGGDEQFF.

At least ten counts were recorded for this clonotype. The genes are TRBV5-1 and TRBJ2-3; TRBD1 agrees at 7 bases. The trim removed 7 bases at V and 2 bases at J, leaving 7 bases unmatched. This CDR3 region has 14 residues. From germline, CDR1 is SGHRS and CDR2 YFSETQ. CDR3 sequence reads: CASARDSLTDTQYF. The CDR3, as DNA: TGCGCCAGCGCCAGGGACAGCCTCACAGATACGCAGTATTTT.

The V call is TRBV7-9, the J call TRBJ2-5; a possible D gene is TRBD1 (6 bases). Trimming cost V 5 bases and J 0 bases, with 10 bases left between them. This CDR3 has 14 amino acids. Germline V gene data show CDR1 as SEHNR and CDR2 as FQNEAQ (reference sequence). CDR3: CASSTTGNQETQYF. The CDR3 coding sequence is TGTGCCAGCAGCACCACAGGGAACCAAGAGACCCAGTACTTC.

This clonotype was counted ten times or more. This chain links TRBV15 with TRBJ2-7; D possibly uses TRBD1 or TRBD2 (5 bases each). The V end was cut by 5 bases, the J end by 6 bases, with 14 bases between. Per germline, CDR1 LNHNV and CDR2 YYDKDF (reference sequence). The CDR3 has 13 amino acids. The CDR3 DNA reads as TGTGCCACCAGCCGGGACCTACCCCTCGAGCAGTACTTC. Residues: CATSRDLPLEQYF.

This clonotype was found many times. V is TRBV13 and J is TRBJ2-1, with D unclear. This CDR3 has 14 amino acids. Germline values: CDR1 PRHDT, CDR2 FYEKMQ (reference sequence). The V and J ends lost 4 bases and 0 bases respectively, with 7 bases between them. The CDR3 DNA reads as TGTGCCAGCAGCTCAGGTGGCTCCTACAATGAGCAGTTCTTC. The encoded protein is CASSSGGSYNEQFF.

This clonotype was detected ten times or more. The chain employs TRBV20-1 and TRBJ2-3; 8 bases match TRBD2. The germline CDR1 and CDR2 sequences are DFQATT and SNEGSKA (reference sequence). This CDR3 is built from 15 residues. V shed 0 bases and J 5 bases; nucleotides not matched to a gene: 7. CDR3 sequence: CSARDLAGGIDTQYF. DNA for the CDR3: TGCAGTGCTAGAGATCTTGCGGGGGGAATAGATACGCAGTATTTT.

The V gene is TRBV6-1, the J gene TRBJ2-7; D possibly matches TRBD1 or TRBD2 (5 bases each). Germline V CDR1 and CDR2: MNHNS, SASEGT. This CDR3 has 13 residues. Between the trimmed V and J ends, which lost 5 bases and 2 bases, there was a span of 10 bases. CDR3 amino acids: CASSYSGPYEQYF. The CDR3 DNA reads TGTGCCAGCAGTTACTCGGGACCCTACGAGCAGTACTTC.